These 10 T cell receptor beta chains were all obtained from the same sample, sequenced in a study of cytotoxic CD8 clonotypes in ibrutinib-treated CLL. The data were produced by immunoSEQ multiplex PCR, yet TCRdb's version contains in-frame clones alone and is incomplete. Of about 310,000 clones listed, more than 65% are singletons. The specimen was PBMCs, collected before ibrutinib treatment. The receptors were sampled from a human donor with chronic lymphocytic leukemia.

V and J are TRBV29-1 and TRBJ1-1, with D unresolved. Trimming stripped 3 bases from V and 5 bases from J, with 7 bases between. Germline V gives CDR1 SQVTM, CDR2 ANQGSEA. CDR3 length: 11 amino acids. DNA of the CDR3: TGCAGCGTTGATTCGGAGACTGAAGCTTTCTTT. Amino acids: CSVDSETEAFF.

CDR3 DNA sequence: TGTGCCAGCAGCTTTCGACAGGGGGATCAGCCCCAGCATTTT. This encodes CASSFRQGDQPQHF. This chain connects TRBV5-5 to TRBJ1-5; 9 bases map to TRBD1. This CDR3 is built from 14 residues. The germline gives CDR1 SGHKS, CDR2 YYEKEE (reference sequence). V was clipped by 2 bases and J by 5 bases; unmatched bases: 2.

In its sample, this clone was seen a few times. The gene calls are TRBV6-1 and TRBJ1-2, with a possible D match to TRBD1 (6 bases). V was trimmed by 9 bases and J by 5 bases, leaving 16 bases between them. Germline values: CDR1 MNHNS, CDR2 SASEGT. The CDR3 runs to 13 residues. The CDR3 is CASTSGTPYGYTF. The CDR3 bases are TGTGCCAGTACCTCCGGGACACCTTATGGCTACACCTTC.

The J gene is TRBJ1-5, the V gene TRBV27; D uncertain. Trimming shortened V by 4 bases and J by 0 bases, and 16 bases separated the two germline ends. Germline V CDR1 and CDR2: MNHEY, SMNVEV (reference sequence). This CDR3 has 17 amino acids. CDR3 sequence: CASSSRGLLYSNQPQHF. In DNA form, the CDR3 reads TGTGCCAGCAGTTCCCGCGGACTTCTTTATAGCAATCAGCCCCAGCATTTT.

In nucleotides, the CDR3 is TGCGCCAGCAAAGGGGGCGGTTCGGGATACACTGAAGCTTTCTTT. Its translation is CASKGGGSGYTEAFF. This chain connects TRBV5-1 to TRBJ1-1; TRBD1 aligns across 7 bases. With 6 bases clipped from V and 3 bases from J, the junction kept 11 bases outside the gene matches. Germline-derived CDR1 and CDR2 are SGHRS and YFSETQ. This CDR3 comprises 15 residues.

The J gene is TRBJ1-5, the V gene TRBV30; D not resolved. Germline values: CDR1 GTSNPN, CDR2 SVGIG (reference sequence). Trimming stripped 0 bases from V and 6 bases from J, with 9 bases between. The CDR3 length is 13 residues. CDR3 DNA: TGTGCCTGGAGTGTACGTGGAGCTCAGCCCCAGCATTTT. Its translation: CAWSVRGAQPQHF.

The chain is built from TRBV5-1 and TRBJ1-2; possible D gene TRBD1, 6 bases. CDR3 length: 15 residues. Germline V gene lookup returns CDR1 SGHRS and CDR2 YFSETQ. The V gene lost 4 bases and the J gene lost 2 bases, with 15 bases spanning the gap. Written as DNA, the CDR3 is TGCGCCAGCAGCCCTTCCCGGGACATGAACTATGGCTACACCTTC. Amino acids: CASSPSRDMNYGYTF.

This clone occurred once. This rearrangement joins TRBV29-1 to TRBJ1-5, with D possibly TRBD1 on 6 matching bases. Trimming cost V 4 bases and J 5 bases, with 15 bases left between them. Per germline, CDR1 SQVTM and CDR2 ANQGSEA. There are 14 residues in the CDR3. For the CDR3, the DNA is TGCAGCGTTGGTGAGTTCGACAGGTATCAGCCCCAGCATTTT. It specifies CSVGEFDRYQPQHF.

The rearrangement links TRBV4-3 to TRBJ2-1; 7 nucleotides match TRBD2. In germline, CDR1 is LGHNA, CDR2 YSLEER. V dropped 0 bases and J dropped 4; count of bases not matched to a gene: 9. This CDR3 is 17 amino acids long. The CDR3 region is CASSQDEAGVSYNEQFF. The CDR3 nucleotides read TGCGCCAGCAGCCAAGATGAGGCGGGAGTATCTTACAATGAGCAGTTCTTC.

This rearrangement joins TRBV7-9 to TRBJ2-5, with D tentatively TRBD2 (5 bases). The CDR3 is made up of 13 amino acids. V lost 6 bases, J lost 2 bases, and 10 bases lay in between. In germline, CDR1 is SEHNR, CDR2 FQNEAQ (reference sequence). The CDR3 nucleotides read TGTGCCAGCAGTGTCGGGATGCAAGAGACCCAGTACTTC. This translates into CASSVGMQETQYF.